This TCR beta chain was identified in a study of CD8 T cells in ankylosing spondylitis. Study outcomes and limitations: Prior work had noted some motif variants in reactive arthritis blood and synovial fluid. Disease-linked clones were reportedly significantly enriched in matched ankylosing spondylitis synovial fluid.

This CDR3 comprises 17 residues. The germline V gene encodes CDR1 DFQATT and CDR2 SNEGSKA (reference sequence). Generation of TCR beta libraries employed quantitative 5'-RACE incorporating molecular barcodes. TCRdb passed the 5' RACE reads through MiXCR, listing each CDR3 protein once. The sample consists of 250,000 to 300,000 distinct CDR3 sequences, approximately 20% of them appearing once. Concerning this clonotype: The antigen remains undetermined. An end of the junction does not agree with germline; a read error may underlie this.

The receptor was derived from a male donor with ankylosing spondylitis or in good health (not recorded which). Sequencing used blood, either unsorted or a sorted T cell fraction (not recorded which). The chain has TRBV20-1 and TRBJ1-1; 10 nucleotides agree with TRBD1. The CDR3 protein is CCARDPRQGARNTEAFF. The CDR3 DNA reads TGCTGTGCTAGAGACCCTAGACAGGGGGCTAGGAACACTGAAGCTTTCTTT.